The rows below give T cell receptor beta chains drawn from one sample of a study of ipilimumab plus nivolumab after autologous stem cell transplantation. This table comes from immunoSEQ multiplex PCR, and its TCRdb copy is limited to in-frame clones, with some not included. The sample lists some 15,000 clones, 81% occurring once. The sequencing here drew on PBMCs, taken in a trial of ipilimumab plus nivolumab as post-transplant consolidation. These receptors were collected from a male donor with diffuse large B-cell lymphoma. CDR3s include the opening cysteine and the closing phenylalanine or tryptophan. D genes are given only for firm matches. A row's size may be missing; if present it is once, few, many or a size class.

V gene	J gene	D gene	clone size	CDR3 DNA	CDR3 protein
TRBV6-6	TRBJ1-1	-	-	TGTGCCAGCAGTTACTCGGCAGGGAACACTGAAGCTTTCTTT	CASSYSAGNTEAFF
TRBV18	TRBJ1-4	-	-	TGTGCCAGCTCACCAACGGGGCGGGTTAATGAAAAACTGTTTTTT	CASSPTGRVNEKLFF
TRBV7-2	TRBJ2-1	-	-	TGTGCCAGCAGCCCGGAAGGAACCTCCTACAATGAGCAGTTCTTC	CASSPEGTSYNEQFF
TRBV10-3	TRBJ2-6	-	-	TGTGCCATCAGTGAATCACGAGGGGGATCTGGGGCCAACGTCCTGACTTTC	CAISESRGGSGANVLTF
TRBV7-2	TRBJ2-2	TRBD2	-	TGTGCCAGCAGCGCCATGGGGGGGTTGGCCGGGGAGCTGTTTTTT	CASSAMGGLAGELFF
TRBV4-1	TRBJ2-1	-	-	TGCGCCAGCAGCCAAGAATTGGGCAATGAGCAGTTCTTC	CASSQELGNEQFF
TRBV9	TRBJ1-5	TRBD1	-	TGTGCCAGCAGCCCAACGGGGACAGGGGGACAGCCCCAGCATTTT	CASSPTGTGGQPQHF
TRBV7-3	TRBJ2-7	TRBD2	-	TGTGCCAGCAGGCCGCGCCACGGGACTAGCATCTACGAGCAGTACTTC	CASRPRHGTSIYEQYF
TRBV6-1	TRBJ2-7	TRBD2	-	TGTGCCAGCAGTGACCTACCCACTAGCGCCTTCTCCTACGAGCAGTACTTC	CASSDLPTSAFSYEQYF
TRBV7-2	TRBJ2-7	-	-	TGTGCCAGCAGTACTATCTACGAGCAGTACTTC	CASSTIYEQYF
TRBV27	TRBJ2-1	TRBD1	-	TGTGCCAGCAGTTTGGGGGGACAGGGGTTATCCTACAATGAGCAGTTCTTC	CASSLGGQGLSYNEQFF
TRBV28	TRBJ2-5	TRBD1	-	TGTGCCAGCAGGGGACAGGGAAGAGAGACCCAGTACTTC	CASRGQGRETQYF
TRBV13	TRBJ2-7	TRBD1	once	TGTGCCAGCAGCTGGGGGACAGGGGCAGGCGAGCAGTACTTC	CASSWGTGAGEQYF
TRBV5-5	TRBJ1-1	-	-	TGTGCCAGCAGCTTGGGATTGGGTAGTCACACTGAAGCTTTCTTT	CASSLGLGSHTEAFF
TRBV9	TRBJ2-3	-	-	TGTGCCAGCAGCGCGGACGGGGGAGTCTTCGGCACAGATACGCAGTATTTT	CASSADGGVFGTDTQYF
TRBV11-3	TRBJ2-1	-	-	TGTGCCAGCAGCTTAGACCCTTCGCTGGACAATGAGCAGTTCTTC	CASSLDPSLDNEQFF
TRBV30	TRBJ1-2	-	few	TGTGCCTGGAGTACAAACAGGGCGAGCTACACCTTC	CAWSTNRASYTF
TRBV30	TRBJ2-2	TRBD1	-	TGTGCCTGGAGTGCACAGGGGTTCGGGGAGCTGTTTTTT	CAWSAQGFGELFF
TRBV28	TRBJ2-7	-	-	TGTGCCAGCAGTTTATCACTCCAGGGCAGGCGCCATTCCGAATACGAGCAGTACTTC	CASSLSLQGRRHSEYEQYF
TRBV2	TRBJ2-7	-	once	TGTGCCAGCAGTGAAAATAGTCTAAGGGTGGGCTACGAGCAGTACTTC	CASSENSLRVGYEQYF
TRBV7-2	TRBJ1-3	TRBD1	-	TGTGCCAGCAGCCCATGGACAGGGCCTGGAAACACCATATATTTT	CASSPWTGPGNTIYF
TRBV5-1	TRBJ2-4	TRBD1	-	TGCGCCAGCAAACAGACAGGGGGTCAAAACATTCAGTACTTC	CASKQTGGQNIQYF
TRBV28	TRBJ2-5	TRBD2	once	TGTGTCAGCAGCCTGACTAGCGGCCTGATAGAGACCCAGTACTTC	CVSSLTSGLIETQYF
TRBV5-1	TRBJ1-3	-	-	TGCGCCAGCAGTCTGGGTCGTAGGAACACCATATATTTT	CASSLGRRNTIYF
TRBV7-2	TRBJ1-5	-	-	TGTGCCAGCAGCTTGTTAGGGGGCAATCAGCCCCAGCATTTT	CASSLLGGNQPQHF
TRBV7-2	TRBJ1-2	-	-	TGTGCCAGCAGCTTAGAAGGGTATGGCTACACCTTC	CASSLEGYGYTF
TRBV19	TRBJ2-7	-	few	TGTGCCAGTAGTCCCTTCGGACTGGGCGGGGACGAGCAGTACTTC	CASSPFGLGGDEQYF
TRBV19	TRBJ1-5	-	-	TGTGCCAGTAGTATTGGGTTGCAGCCCCAGCATTTT	CASSIGLQPQHF
TRBV29-1	TRBJ2-3	TRBD2	-	TGCAGCGTTGCTAGGCTAGCGGGGGCCTTCGGAGGGGATACGCAGTATTTT	CSVARLAGAFGGDTQYF
TRBV10-3	TRBJ2-6	TRBD1	-	TGTGCCATCAGTGGGACAGGGATTGGTTTGGGGGCCAACGTCCTGACTTTC	CAISGTGIGLGANVLTF
TRBV6-5	TRBJ1-1	TRBD1	-	TGTGCCAGCAGTGGTGACAGGGGTGAAGCTTTCTTT	CASSGDRGEAFF
TRBV7-9	TRBJ2-1	-	-	TGTGCCAGCAGCTCCCGGGATACGCAGTTCTTC	CASSSRDTQFF
TRBV9	TRBJ2-1	TRBD1	few	TGTGCCAGCAGCGTAAAGGGACAGGGTTACAATGAGCAGTTCTTC	CASSVKGQGYNEQFF
TRBV11-2	TRBJ1-1	TRBD1	-	TGTGCCAGCAGCCCGGGACCGGGACAGGGGGATATAAGGACTGAAGCTTTCTTT	CASSPGPGQGDIRTEAFF
TRBV2	TRBJ1-4	-	-	TGTGCCAGCAGTGCCCCTCAGACGGGATTGGGGGAAAAACTGTTTTTT	CASSAPQTGLGEKLFF
TRBV4-1	TRBJ2-5	-	-	TGCGCCAGCAGCCCTCGGGGGTTAGAGACCCAGTACTTC	CASSPRGLETQYF
TRBV19	TRBJ2-4	TRBD1	-	TGTGCCAGTAGTATAGGGCCACAGGGGGTCGCCAAAAACATTCAGTACTTC	CASSIGPQGVAKNIQYF
TRBV11-2	TRBJ1-1	TRBD1	once	TGTGCCAGCAGCTTAGATCCAGGACAGGGGCGATTCAACACTGAAGCTTTCTTT	CASSLDPGQGRFNTEAFF
TRBV2	TRBJ1-1	-	-	TGTGCCACCGAAACAGGGTCCACTGAAGCTTTCTTT	CATETGSTEAFF
TRBV28	TRBJ1-2	-	-	TGTGCCAGCAGTCCACAGGATTTCGCGTCATACGGCTACACCTTC	CASSPQDFASYGYTF
TRBV14	TRBJ1-6	-	-	TGTGCCAGCAGCCAAGTTACTAGCCGAAATAATTCACCCCTCCACTTT	CASSQVTSRNNSPLHF
TRBV5-1	TRBJ1-6	-	-	TGCGCCAGCAGCCCGACCGAAACCAATTCACCCCTCCACTTT	CASSPTETNSPLHF
TRBV28	TRBJ1-5	-	-	TGTGCCAGCAGGGGGACAAAAAGCAATCAGCCCCAGCATTTT	CASRGTKSNQPQHF
TRBV5-4	TRBJ1-1	TRBD1	-	TGTGCCAGCAGCTTGCCTGAACAGGGGGCGGGGAACACTGAAGCTTTCTTT	CASSLPEQGAGNTEAFF
TRBV10-1	TRBJ1-4	-	-	TGCGCCGCCAGGGACCGAACTAATGAAAAACTGTTTTTT	CAARDRTNEKLFF
TRBV19	TRBJ1-2	TRBD1	once	TGTGCCAGTAGTCGATACGGGACAGCCGCTAACTATGGCTACACCTTC	CASSRYGTAANYGYTF
TRBV6-4	TRBJ2-3	-	few	TGTGCCAGCAGTGGGACAGGCACAGATACGCAGTATTTT	CASSGTGTDTQYF
TRBV5-4	TRBJ2-1	-	-	TGTGCCAGCAGCCTCCCTGGGAATGAGCAGTTCTTC	CASSLPGNEQFF
TRBV15	TRBJ2-5	-	-	TGTGCCACCAGCAGAGGACCTACGCAAGAGACCCAGTACTTC	CATSRGPTQETQYF
TRBV28	TRBJ2-7	-	-	TGTGCCAGCAGTCTCGGACACGCTGGGTGGGACGAGCAGTACTTC	CASSLGHAGWDEQYF
TRBV5-8	TRBJ1-1	TRBD1	-	TGTGCCAGCAGCTTCGGACAGGCGGATAGAGCTTTCTTT	CASSFGQADRAFF
TRBV5-1	TRBJ2-2	-	-	TGCGCCAGCAGCTTGTTTGTAGAATCGGCGGGTGGGGACACCGGGGAGCTGTTTTTT	CASSLFVESAGGDTGELFF
TRBV5-6	TRBJ1-2	-	-	TGTGCCAGCAGCTTGGACAGGGTGTCTTATGGCTACACCTTC	CASSLDRVSYGYTF
TRBV5-6	TRBJ1-2	TRBD1	-	TGTGCCAGCAGCCCTACACAGGGGCACTACACCTTC	CASSPTQGHYTF
TRBV5-6	TRBJ2-7	TRBD1	-	TGTGCCAGCAGCGTACCGGGACAGACCTACGAGCAGTACTTC	CASSVPGQTYEQYF
TRBV5-6	TRBJ2-3	-	-	TGTGCCAGCAGCGATGGACAGCCCACAGATACGCAGTATTTT	CASSDGQPTDTQYF
TRBV6-4	TRBJ2-2	-	-	TGTGCCAGCAGTGTTAAAGCCGGGGAGCTGTTTTTT	CASSVKAGELFF